The 11 T cell receptor beta chains presented below share a single source sample, sequenced in a study of blood T cell repertoires in COVID-19. The data were produced by immunoSEQ multiplex PCR, yet TCRdb's version contains in-frame clones alone and is incomplete. The sample contains 95,000 to 110,000 clones, less than 90% of which appear only once. Sequenced: peripheral blood. These receptors all stem from a human donor in a cohort sampled during active COVID-19.

V gene TRBV7-8 combines with J gene TRBJ2-7, with D possibly matching TRBD2 (5 bases). CDR1 SGHVS and CDR2 FQNEAQ come from the germline V gene. Trimming stripped 4 bases from V and 2 bases from J, with 6 bases between. The CDR3 totals 12 residues. CDR3 region: CASSSRAYEQYF. CDR3 DNA: TGTGCCAGCAGCTCGAGGGCCTACGAGCAGTACTTC.

This clone was recorded once. The CDR3 nucleotides read TGTGCCAGCAGCGCAACAGGGGATACGCAGTATTTT. It encodes CASSATGDTQYF. The chain couples TRBV9 to TRBJ2-3; weak D call: TRBD1 (6 bases). Trimming removed 3 bases from V and 6 bases from J, with 8 bases in between. There are 12 residues in the CDR3. The germline V gene has CDR1 SGDLS and CDR2 YYNGEE.

V usage is TRBV6-2 or TRBV6-3 and J usage is TRBJ1-5; D is unclear. The CDR3 is made up of 14 amino acids. V was shortened by 2 bases and J by 7 bases, with 12 bases between the two germline ends. Germline-derived CDR1 and CDR2 are MNHEY and SVGEGT. This chain's CDR3 is CASSYGRLNQPQHF. CDR3 nucleotide sequence: TGTGCCAGCAGTTACGGACGACTAAACCAGCCCCAGCATTTT.

J is TRBJ2-5 and V is TRBV5-1; D may be TRBD2 (5 bases). Between the trimmed V and J ends, which lost 0 bases and 4 bases, there was a span of 7 bases. The CDR3 is 13 residues long. CDR1 SGHRS and CDR2 YFSETQ come from the germline V gene. This chain's CDR3 is CASSLGGAETQYF. The CDR3 DNA is TGCGCCAGCAGCTTGGGGGGAGCAGAGACCCAGTACTTC.

CDR3 sequence: CASTLDFTGELFF. The CDR3 DNA sequence: TGTGCCAGCACCCTGGACTTCACCGGGGAGCTGTTTTTT. The chain employs TRBV12-3 or TRBV12-4 and TRBJ2-2, with TRBD2 as a possible D gene (5 bases). The CDR3 is 13 amino acids. V was shortened by 7 bases and J by 4 bases, with 10 bases between the two germline ends.

The chain recombines TRBV18 with TRBJ2-3; 14 bases align to TRBD2. This CDR3 is 15 amino acids long. Germline-derived CDR1 and CDR2 are KGHSH and LQKENI. V dropped 4 bases and J dropped 5; count of bases not matched to a gene: 2. The CDR3 reads CASSRLAGGQDTQYF. CDR3 DNA: TGTGCCAGCTCACGACTAGCGGGAGGGCAAGATACGCAGTATTTT.

This chain links TRBV3-1 (or the pseudogene TRBV3-2) with TRBJ1-2, with D unresolved. This CDR3 contains 16 residues. Trimming shortened V by 0 bases and J by 4 bases, and 15 bases separated the two germline ends. In germline, CDR1 is LGHDT, CDR2 YNNKEL (reference sequence). The CDR3 is CASSQDRGQWVYGYTF. Here the CDR3 DNA reads TGTGCCAGCAGCCAAGATCGAGGGCAGTGGGTCTATGGCTACACCTTC.

The chain carries TRBV3-1 (or the pseudogene TRBV3-2) and TRBJ2-5; 7 positions agree with TRBD2. The V and J ends lost 2 bases and 4 bases, in that order; junction bases with no gene match: 1. Germline V gene lookup returns CDR1 LGHDT and CDR2 YNNKEL (reference sequence). The CDR3 is 13 residues long. In nucleotides, the CDR3 is TGTGCCAGCAGCCAATGGGGGGGAGAGACCCAGTACTTC. Protein sequence: CASSQWGGETQYF.

The chain has TRBV5-1 and TRBJ2-1; D might be TRBD2 (5 bases). The germline gives CDR1 SGHRS, CDR2 YFSETQ. V was shortened by 3 bases and J by 3 bases, with 19 bases between the two germline ends. The CDR3 sequence is 17 residues long. CDR3 nucleotides: TGCGCCAGCAGCTCTTATCGGACTTCTAATAGCTACAATGAGCAGTTCTTC. Protein product: CASSSYRTSNSYNEQFF.

This chain joins TRBV3-1 (or the pseudogene TRBV3-2) and TRBJ1-4, with D possibly TRBD1 on 6 matching bases. Germline V gene sequence: CDR1 LGHDT, CDR2 YNNKEL (reference sequence). V was shortened by 7 bases and J by 7 bases, with 16 bases between the two germline ends. The CDR3 is 14 amino acids. CDR3 nucleotides: TGTGCCAGCACCGACGACAGGTGGCGTGAAAAACTGTTTTTT. Translated: CASTDDRWREKLFF.

V and J are TRBV6-5 and TRBJ2-1, with 10 bases lining up with TRBD2. Germline CDR1 and CDR2: MNHEY and SVGAGI. V dropped 8 bases and J dropped 7; count of bases not matched to a gene: 8. This CDR3 contains 14 residues. The CDR3 spells CASESGGALNEQFF. The CDR3 DNA is TGTGCCAGCGAGAGCGGGGGGGCATTAAATGAGCAGTTCTTC.